Presented here are 29 T cell receptor beta chains from one specimen sequenced in a study of T cells after posttransplantation cyclophosphamide. TCRdb's copy holds only in-frame clones and misses some; the assay was immunoSEQ multiplex PCR. The table shows approximately 15,000 clones, with roughly 94% occurring only once. Cells defined as naive were viable CD3+CD4+ or CD3+CD8+ and CCR7+CD45RA+CD45RO-CD95-CD27+CD28+. Source material: naive CD4+ T cells sorted from blood. These receptor sequences come from a woman aged 50 to 60 in good health and a related stem cell transplant donor.

V gene TRBV13 combines with J gene TRBJ1-1; 10 bases are a match to TRBD1. This CDR3 region has 13 residues. After removal of 5 bases from V and 7 bases from J, the junction contained 4 bases not matched to a gene. CDR1 PRHDT and CDR2 FYEKMQ come from the germline V gene (reference sequence). The chain's CDR3 is CASSRGTGDEAFF. The CDR3 DNA sequence: TGTGCCAGCAGCAGAGGGACAGGGGATGAAGCTTTCTTT.

The V call is TRBV6-5, the J call TRBJ2-5; 9 nucleotides align to TRBD1. Germline CDR1 MNHEY, CDR2 SVGAGI. The V and J ends lost 4 bases and 6 bases, in that order; junction bases with no gene match: 9. The CDR3 is made up of 15 amino acids. As DNA, the CDR3 is TGTGCCAGCAGTTTCCCAACAGGGGGCGGGAAGACCCAGTACTTC. It translates to CASSFPTGGGKTQYF.

This clone was counted only a few times. V and J are TRBV9 and TRBJ2-3; tentative D call: TRBD1 (5 bases). Trimming shortened V by 4 bases and J by 0 bases, and 18 bases separated the two germline ends. The CDR3 length is 17 residues. The germline gives CDR1 SGDLS, CDR2 YYNGEE. CDR3: CASSPRGSAGSTDTQYF. The CDR3 nucleotides read TGTGCCAGCAGCCCTAGGGGTTCGGCCGGTAGCACAGATACGCAGTATTTT.

This clone came up once. The chain employs TRBV11-2 and TRBJ2-1, with 10 bases lining up with TRBD2. Germline CDR1 SGHAT, CDR2 FQNNGV. The CDR3 totals 14 residues. Trimming cost V 4 bases and J 6 bases; bases outside gene matches: 3. The CDR3 nucleotides read TGTGCCAGCAGCTCAAGCGGGAGGGCCAATGAGCAGTTCTTC. It yields the protein CASSSSGRANEQFF. Filled out from reference TRBV11-2 and TRBJ2-1, the complete variable domain reads EAGVAQSPRYKIIEKRQSVAFWCNPISGHATLYWYQQILGQGPKLLIQFQNNGVVDDSQLPKDRFSAERLKGVDSTLKIQPAKLEDSAVYLCASSSSGRANEQFFGPGTRLTVL.

This chain uses TRBV19 with TRBJ1-2; D is undetermined. The CDR3 consists of 14 residues. Germline CDR1 reads LNHDA; CDR2 reads SQIVND (reference sequence). The V gene lost 2 bases and the J gene lost 4 bases, with 11 bases spanning the gap. This chain's CDR3 is CASSIRTGAYGYTF. CDR3 DNA sequence: TGTGCCAGTAGTATAAGGACGGGAGCCTATGGCTACACCTTC.

This chain connects TRBV6-6 to TRBJ2-7; 9 positions agree with TRBD2. CDR1 and CDR2 from the germline V gene are MNHNY and SVGAGI (reference sequence). J lost 5 bases, V lost 6 bases, and 8 bases had no gene match. This CDR3 has 14 residues. The CDR3 DNA sequence: TGTGCCAGCAGGTTAGCGGGAGACCTTGACGAGCAGTACTTC. This sequence encodes CASRLAGDLDEQYF.

This chain joins TRBV5-5 and TRBJ2-7; 8 bases agree with TRBD2. With V trimmed by 4 bases and J by 5 bases, 14 bases remained unmatched. CDR3 length: 16 amino acids. The germline gives CDR1 SGHKS, CDR2 YYEKEE (reference sequence). CDR3 nucleotide sequence: TGTGCCAGCAGCCAGGCCGGGACTAGGTATAGAAACGAGCAGTACTTC. As protein: CASSQAGTRYRNEQYF.

The chain is built from TRBV19 and TRBJ2-5; TRBD1 matches at 10 bases. The CDR3 spans 16 residues. Trimming took 2 bases from V and 3 from J; bases not matched to a gene: 6. CDR1 LNHDA and CDR2 SQIVND come from the germline V gene (reference sequence). For the CDR3, the DNA is TGTGCCAGTAGTATAAGATTGGGGACAGGGGAAGAGACCCAGTACTTC. This encodes CASSIRLGTGEETQYF.

The chain has TRBV27 and TRBJ1-6, with TRBD1 identical over 8 bases. J lost 10 bases, V lost 3 bases, and 8 bases had no gene match. Per the germline V gene, CDR1 is MNHEY and CDR2 is SMNVEV (reference sequence). The CDR3 is 15 amino acids. The CDR3 nucleotides are TGTGCCAGCAGTTTGATCGGGACAGGCGACTCACCCCTCCACTTT. Translated: CASSLIGTGDSPLHF.

The genes are TRBV28 and TRBJ1-1, with 12 bases aligning to TRBD1. Germline V CDR1 and CDR2: MDHEN, SYDVKM. The CDR3 length is 16 residues. Germline trimming cut 5 bases from V and 6 bases from J; bases unmatched to any gene: 10. CDR3 sequence: CASSPLPGDRGPEAFF. CDR3 nucleotides: TGTGCCAGCAGTCCCCTCCCCGGGGACAGGGGGCCTGAAGCTTTCTTT.

V gene TRBV7-2 combines with J gene TRBJ1-1, with 12 bases that match TRBD1. The CDR3 length is 18 residues. J gave up 5 bases and V 3 bases, and 13 bases lay outside the gene matches. Germline V gene lookup returns CDR1 SGHTA and CDR2 FQGNSA. The CDR3 bases are TGTGCCAGCAGCTTGGTGGGGACAGGGGGCGCGAGGGGAACTGAAGCTTTCTTT. Its translation: CASSLVGTGGARGTEAFF. The whole variable domain, filled in from reference TRBV7-2 and TRBJ1-1, reads GAGVSQSPSNKVTEKGKDVELRCDPISGHTALYWYRQSLGQGLEFLIYFQGNSAPDKSGLPSDRFSAERTGGSVSTLTIQRTQQEDSAVYLCASSLVGTGGARGTEAFFGQGTRLTVV.

The genes are TRBV7-3 and TRBJ2-1; 12 bases align to TRBD2. J lost 6 bases, V lost 1 base, and 1 base had no gene match. The CDR3 is 15 amino acids. CDR1 is SGHTA, CDR2 FQGTGA, per germline. The CDR3 spells CASSLMTSGSNEQFF. The CDR3, as DNA: TGTGCCAGCAGCTTAATGACTAGCGGGAGCAATGAGCAGTTCTTC.

The chain is built from TRBV7-3 and TRBJ1-1; 7 bases are a match to TRBD1. This CDR3 has 15 residues. Germline values: CDR1 SGHTA, CDR2 FQGTGA. The J segment lost 0 bases and the V segment lost 0 bases, leaving 1 base of the junction unmatched. The CDR3 nucleotides are TGTGCCAGCAGCTTAACCGGGACAGTGAACACTGAAGCTTTCTTT. Protein product: CASSLTGTVNTEAFF.

This clone was recorded only once. The genes are TRBV7-2 and TRBJ2-1; D gene uncertain. Germline lookup yields CDR1 SGHTA and CDR2 FQGNSA. This CDR3 comprises 15 residues. V lost 3 bases and J lost 0, with 9 bases in between. For the CDR3, the DNA is TGTGCCAGCAGCTTTGCAGGAAGCTCCTACAATGAGCAGTTCTTC. Translating it yields CASSFAGSSYNEQFF.

This chain uses TRBV19 with TRBJ2-3, with 9 bases identical to TRBD1. The junction had 14 bases not matched to a gene; V was cut back by 5 bases and J by 2 bases. The CDR3 totals 18 residues. Looked up from germline, CDR1 is LNHDA and CDR2 is SQIVND (reference sequence). DNA of the CDR3: TGTGCCAGTAGTCGCCCGAGCCGGGACAGGGTACACACAGATACGCAGTATTTT. Its translation: CASSRPSRDRVHTDTQYF.

J is TRBJ1-2 and V is TRBV9; D is ambiguous. The CDR3 runs 13 residues. The germline V gene has CDR1 SGDLS and CDR2 YYNGEE. Deletions cut 0 bases from V and 1 base from J, with 4 bases between. CDR3 residues: CASSVDRNYGYTF. The CDR3 region has the DNA TGTGCCAGCAGCGTAGATCGTAACTATGGCTACACCTTC. Based on the CDR3 plus reference TRBV9 and TRBJ1-2, the full variable domain is DSGVTQTPKHLITATGQRVTLRCSPRSGDLSVYWYQQSLDQGLQFLIQYYNGEERAKGNILERFSAQQFPDLHSELNLSSLELGDSALYFCASSVDRNYGYTFGSGTRLTVV.

This chain links TRBV9 with TRBJ2-3; unclear D gene. The CDR3 loop spans 13 amino acids. V was trimmed by 2 bases and J by 4 bases, leaving 8 bases between them. Germline CDR1 SGDLS, CDR2 YYNGEE. The CDR3 spells CASSVGLADTQYF. The CDR3 DNA reads TGTGCCAGCAGCGTGGGTCTAGCAGATACGCAGTATTTT.

The rearrangement uses TRBV9 and TRBJ1-1; D remains ambiguous. V was clipped by 1 base and J by 3 bases, with 13 bases between them. The CDR3 contains 15 residues. From germline, CDR1 is SGDLS and CDR2 YYNGEE. CDR3 sequence reads: CASSVLTQADTEAFF. The CDR3 DNA reads as TGTGCCAGCAGCGTATTAACGCAGGCAGACACTGAAGCTTTCTTT.

Only one count was recorded for this clone. At one end, the junction sequence differs from germline, possibly due to a read error. This chain joins TRBV7-3 and TRBJ2-7; D gene unclear. This CDR3 spans 13 amino acids. CDR1 is SGHTA and CDR2 is FQGTGA in the germline V gene. Written as DNA, the CDR3 is TGTGCCAGCAGCTCCGGGTCCTCCTGCGAGCAGTACTTC. This gives the protein CASSSGSSCEQYF.

The gene calls are TRBV19 and TRBJ2-1, with TRBD1 identical over 12 bases. The CDR3 covers 16 residues. The V gene end was trimmed by 2 bases and the J gene end by 8 bases; junction bases not matched to a gene: 7. Germline CDR1 reads LNHDA; CDR2 reads SQIVND (reference sequence). As DNA, the CDR3 is TGTGCCAGTAGTATACTACCGGGACAGGGGGCTCATGAGCAGTTCTTC. Its translation: CASSILPGQGAHEQFF.

The rearrangement links TRBV7-2 to TRBJ1-5; D might be TRBD1 (5 bases). CDR1 SGHTA and CDR2 FQGNSA come from the germline V gene. The CDR3 runs 16 residues. The V end lost 1 base, the J end lost 0 bases, and 10 bases lay between the germline ends. This CDR3 is CASSLVGAVSNQPQHF. Here the CDR3 DNA reads TGTGCCAGCAGCTTAGTAGGGGCGGTTAGCAATCAGCCCCAGCATTTT. Full variable domain (outside the CDR3, taken from reference TRBV7-2 and TRBJ1-5): GAGVSQSPSNKVTEKGKDVELRCDPISGHTALYWYRQSLGQGLEFLIYFQGNSAPDKSGLPSDRFSAERTGGSVSTLTIQRTQQEDSAVYLCASSLVGAVSNQPQHFGDGTRLSIL.

The chain joins TRBV18 to TRBJ1-3; D call uncertain. Trimming took off 3 bases at V and 0 bases at J, with 15 bases between the two ends. CDR1 is KGHSH and CDR2 is LQKENI in the germline V gene. The CDR3 has 17 residues. In nucleotides, the CDR3 is TGTGCCAGCTCACCCTCCCCGATCGGGAGCTCTGGAAACACCATATATTTT. This translates into CASSPSPIGSSGNTIYF. Full variable domain (missing parts from reference TRBV18 and TRBJ1-3): NAGVMQNPRHLVRRRGQEARLRCSPMKGHSHVYWYRQLPEEGLKFMVYLQKENIIDESGMPKERFSAEFPKEGPSILRIQQVVRGDSAAYFCASSPSPIGSSGNTIYFGEGSWLTVV.

In this sample, this clone turned up once. This CDR3 is also generated by other DNA sequences in the sample. The chain links TRBV5-1 to TRBJ1-2, with 7 bases fitting TRBD1. The length of the CDR3 is 15 residues. The ends lost 4 bases at V and 8 bases at J; junction bases unmatched: 14. Germline loops: CDR1 SGHRS, CDR2 YFSETQ. CDR3 in amino acids: CASSLARQGSEGYTF. The CDR3 nucleotides are TGCGCCAGCAGCCTGGCCAGACAGGGAAGTGAAGGCTACACCTTC.

The V and J genes are TRBV4-1 and TRBJ1-1, with unresolved D. V lost 0 bases and J lost 5, with 25 bases in between. Germline V lookup: CDR1 MGHRA, CDR2 YSYEKL. The CDR3 consists of 19 residues. CDR3 sequence reads: CASSQDLPVRRRVRTEAFF. Here the CDR3 DNA reads TGCGCCAGCAGCCAAGATCTACCGGTCAGGCGGCGGGTTCGGACTGAAGCTTTCTTT.

The chain joins TRBV18 to TRBJ1-4; D ambiguous. The CDR3 totals 13 residues. Trimming took off 2 bases at V and 7 bases at J, with 8 bases between the two ends. Germline CDR1 KGHSH, CDR2 LQKENI. Here the CDR3 reads CASSPTAVEKLFF. CDR3 bases: TGTGCCAGCTCACCAACAGCTGTTGAAAAACTGTTTTTT.

This chain joins TRBV7-2 and TRBJ2-2; tentative D call: TRBD1 (5 bases). The CDR3 totals 15 residues. Germline V gives CDR1 SGHTA, CDR2 FQGNSA. With 1 base removed from V and 6 bases from J, the gap between germline ends came to 12 bases. The CDR3 DNA sequence: TGTGCCAGCAGCTTAGAGGGGAATAGACCCGGGGAGCTGTTTTTT. As protein: CASSLEGNRPGELFF.

This rearrangement joins TRBV4-1 to TRBJ2-1, with D possibly matching TRBD1 (6 bases). The CDR3 length is 19 residues. Trimming removed 5 bases at V and 12 bases at J, with 35 bases between. Germline-derived CDR1 and CDR2 are MGHRA and YSYEKL. The CDR3: CASSKGSDLPYFRGRGQFF. The DNA for the CDR3 is TGCGCCAGCAGCAAAGGATCCGATTTGCCATATTTTAGGGGGAGAGGGCAGTTCTTC.

The rearrangement joins TRBV6-5 to TRBJ2-1; D gene unclear. V lost 7 bases and J lost 2, with 15 bases in between. This CDR3 contains 15 residues. Germline V gives CDR1 MNHEY, CDR2 SVGAGI. CDR3 sequence reads: CASTLSVPPYNEQFF. CDR3 nucleotide sequence: TGTGCCAGCACCCTCTCGGTCCCCCCCTACAATGAGCAGTTCTTC.

This chain connects TRBV11-2 to TRBJ2-3; a weak D match, TRBD1 (5 bases). This CDR3 has 15 residues. Trimming shortened V by 3 bases and J by 0 bases, and 10 bases separated the two germline ends. CDR1 is SGHAT and CDR2 is FQNNGV in the germline V gene. The CDR3 nucleotides read TGTGCCAGCAGCTTGGGGCCACCCAGCACAGATACGCAGTATTTT. Translated: CASSLGPPSTDTQYF.